This entry lists 7 T cell receptor beta chains sequenced from one sample in a study of molecular identifiers for immune sequencing clone quantification. TCRdb passed the PCR reads through MiXCR, listing each CDR3 protein once. The data contain over 550,000 distinct CDR3 sequences, 25% of them singletons. Sequenced: naive CD8+ T cells from blood, with Jurkat cell RNA spiked in. The subset here: FACS-sorted CD8+CD4-CCR7+CD45RA+ naive T cells. The receptors derive from a human donor in good health. Some libraries in this study had Jurkat cell RNA spiked in.

This rearrangement joins TRBV20-1 to TRBJ2-7; D is unclear. In germline, CDR1 is DFQATT, CDR2 SNEGSKA (reference sequence). The CDR3 is 12 residues long. V was trimmed by 2 bases and J by 3 bases, leaving 8 bases between them. CDR3 sequence (DNA): TGCAGTGCTAGAAAACAGAACTACGAGCAGTACTTC. Amino acids: CSARKQNYEQYF.

There are a few counts of this clonotype. V and J are TRBV9 and TRBJ1-1; TRBD1 is a possible D gene (6 bases). The CDR3 length is 15 residues. Per germline, CDR1 SGDLS and CDR2 YYNGEE. V was trimmed by 0 bases and J by 0 bases, leaving 9 bases between them. The CDR3: CASSVVTGLNTEAFF. The CDR3 DNA sequence: TGTGCCAGCAGCGTAGTAACAGGGTTGAACACTGAAGCTTTCTTT. Complete variable domain (other parts from reference TRBV9 and TRBJ1-1): DSGVTQTPKHLITATGQRVTLRCSPRSGDLSVYWYQQSLDQGLQFLIQYYNGEERAKGNILERFSAQQFPDLHSELNLSSLELGDSALYFCASSVVTGLNTEAFFGQGTRLTVV.

This clonotype was recorded many times. The rearrangement uses TRBV12-3 or TRBV12-4 and TRBJ1-5; 7 bases fit TRBD1. V lost 6 bases, J lost 3 bases, and 8 bases stayed unmatched. The length of the CDR3 is 15 residues. Here the CDR3 DNA reads TGTGCCAGCAGCAAGACAGGGACTGACAATCAGCCCCAGCATTTT. Residues: CASSKTGTDNQPQHF.

The chain has TRBV6-6 and TRBJ2-2, with TRBD1 matching 9 bases. The CDR3 extends over 16 amino acids. Germline V lookup: CDR1 MNHNY, CDR2 SVGAGI (reference sequence). V lost 6 bases to trimming and J lost 3 bases; unmatched junction nucleotides: 8. The CDR3 sequence is CASRTIQGADTGELFF. DNA for the CDR3: TGTGCCAGCAGAACGATACAGGGGGCGGACACCGGGGAGCTGTTTTTT.

On this clonotype itself: A much larger clone is a single base away; this may be a read error. The V gene is TRBV4-1, the J gene TRBJ2-7; D is possibly TRBD1 (6 bases). There are 15 residues in the CDR3. Germline CDR1 is MGHRA and CDR2 is YSYEKL. In DNA, the CDR3 is TGCGTCAGCAGCCAAGATCAGGGGCCCTCCTACGAGCAGTACTTC. Translated: CVSSQDQGPSYEQYF.

This clonotype was counted at least ten times. The rearrangement joins TRBV7-9 to TRBJ1-1; the D is unclear. The CDR3 length is 15 residues. Trimming shortened V by 1 base and J by 8 bases, and 17 bases separated the two germline ends. CDR1 and CDR2 (germline): SEHNR, FQNEAQ (reference sequence). CDR3: CASSLEIGRVTEAFF. The CDR3 nucleotides are TGTGCCAGCAGCTTAGAGATAGGGAGGGTAACGGAAGCTTTCTTT.

V usage is TRBV7-9 and J usage is TRBJ2-3; D unresolved. The CDR3 runs to 15 residues. V lost 0 bases and J 6 bases, leaving 13 bases between the germline ends. Germline lookup yields CDR1 SEHNR and CDR2 FQNEAQ (reference sequence). The CDR3 DNA reads TGTGCCAGCAGCTTAGCTCCCCTACCCCCCGATACGCAGTATTTT. It encodes CASSLAPLPPDTQYF.